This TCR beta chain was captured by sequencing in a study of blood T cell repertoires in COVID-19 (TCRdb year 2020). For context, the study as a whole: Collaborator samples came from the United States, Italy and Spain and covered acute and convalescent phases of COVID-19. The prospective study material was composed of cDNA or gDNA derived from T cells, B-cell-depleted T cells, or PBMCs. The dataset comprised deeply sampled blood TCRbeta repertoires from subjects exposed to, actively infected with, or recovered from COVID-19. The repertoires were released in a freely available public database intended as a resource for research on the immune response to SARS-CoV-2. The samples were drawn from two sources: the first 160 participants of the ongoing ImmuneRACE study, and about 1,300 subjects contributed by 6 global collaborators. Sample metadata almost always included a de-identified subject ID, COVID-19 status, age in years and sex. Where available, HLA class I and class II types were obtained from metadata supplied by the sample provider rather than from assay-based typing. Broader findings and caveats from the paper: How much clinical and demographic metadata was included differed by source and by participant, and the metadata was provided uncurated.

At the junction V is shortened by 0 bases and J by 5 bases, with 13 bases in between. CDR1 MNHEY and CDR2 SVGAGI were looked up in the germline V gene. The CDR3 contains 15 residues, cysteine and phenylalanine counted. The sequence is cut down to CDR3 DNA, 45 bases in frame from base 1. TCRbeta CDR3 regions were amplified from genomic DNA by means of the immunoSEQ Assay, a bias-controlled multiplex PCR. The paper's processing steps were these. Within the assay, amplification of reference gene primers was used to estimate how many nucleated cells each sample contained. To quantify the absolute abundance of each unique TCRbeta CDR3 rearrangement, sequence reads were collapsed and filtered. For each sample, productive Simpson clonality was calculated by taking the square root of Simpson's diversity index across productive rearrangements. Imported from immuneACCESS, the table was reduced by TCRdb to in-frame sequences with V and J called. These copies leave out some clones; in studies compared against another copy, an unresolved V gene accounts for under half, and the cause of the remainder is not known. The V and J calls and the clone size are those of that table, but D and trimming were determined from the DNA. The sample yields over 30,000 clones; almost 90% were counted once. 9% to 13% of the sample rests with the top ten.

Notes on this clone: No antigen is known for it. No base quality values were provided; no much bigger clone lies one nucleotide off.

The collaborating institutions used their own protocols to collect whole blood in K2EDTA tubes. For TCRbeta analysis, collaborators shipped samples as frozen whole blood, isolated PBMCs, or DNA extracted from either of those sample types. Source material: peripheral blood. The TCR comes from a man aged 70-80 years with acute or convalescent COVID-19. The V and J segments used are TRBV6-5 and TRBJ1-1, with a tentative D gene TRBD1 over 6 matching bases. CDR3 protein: CASSYSLGGGTEAFF. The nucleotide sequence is TGTGCCAGCAGTTACTCCCTAGGGGGGGGGACTGAAGCTTTCTTT.